The sequence of this T cell receptor beta chain was determined in a study of T cells in Graves' hyperthyroidism and ophthalmopathy. Study-wide findings and caveats: Blood also contained most expanded thyroid clonotypes above 0.001.

The CDR3 covers 15 residues. CDR1 is MNHEY and CDR2 is SVGEGT in the germline V gene. The V and J ends lost 5 bases and 5 bases, in that order; junction bases with no gene match: 9. This clonotype was counted ten times or more. Its antigen is unidentified. RNA transcripts gave rise to amplified TCR beta CDR3 regions. A set of HTBI primers served as the primers for a first-round RT-PCR of the TCR CDR3. TCRdb processed the multiplex PCR reads anew with MiXCR; each CDR3 protein has one entry. This sample has around 610,000 distinct CDR3 sequences, with over 12% found just once. Specimen: blood. The receptor was isolated from a woman in her thirties or forties with Graves' ophthalmopathy. J is TRBJ2-7 and V is TRBV6-2 or TRBV6-3; TRBD1 agrees at 10 bases. CDR3 amino acids: CASSHPGQGTHEQYF. The CDR3 DNA follows: TGTGCCAGCAGTCATCCGGGACAGGGGACACACGAGCAGTACTTC.